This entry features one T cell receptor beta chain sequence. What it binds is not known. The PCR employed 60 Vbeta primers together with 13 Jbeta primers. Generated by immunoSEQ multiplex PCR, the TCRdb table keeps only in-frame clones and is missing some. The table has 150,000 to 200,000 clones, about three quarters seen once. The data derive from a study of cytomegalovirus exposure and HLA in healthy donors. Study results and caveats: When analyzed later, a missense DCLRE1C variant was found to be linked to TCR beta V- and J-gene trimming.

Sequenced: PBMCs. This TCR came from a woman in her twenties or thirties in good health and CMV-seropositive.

CDR3 sequence reads: CASISQGEDNEQFF. For the CDR3, the DNA is TGTGCCAGCATATCTCAGGGGGAGGACAATGAGCAGTTCTTC. The gene calls are TRBV28 and TRBJ2-1; maybe TRBD1 (7 bases). Looked up from germline, CDR1 is MDHEN and CDR2 is SYDVKM. The ends were cut back, 7 bases at V and 5 bases at J, with 15 bases in the middle. The CDR3 extends over 14 amino acids. The complete variable domain, with remaining parts taken from reference TRBV28 and TRBJ2-1, reads DVKVTQSSRYLVKRTGEKVFLECVQDMDHENMFWYRQDPGLGLRLIYFSYDVKMKEKGDIPEGYSVSREKKERFSLILESASTNQTSMYLCASISQGEDNEQFFGPGTRLTVL.